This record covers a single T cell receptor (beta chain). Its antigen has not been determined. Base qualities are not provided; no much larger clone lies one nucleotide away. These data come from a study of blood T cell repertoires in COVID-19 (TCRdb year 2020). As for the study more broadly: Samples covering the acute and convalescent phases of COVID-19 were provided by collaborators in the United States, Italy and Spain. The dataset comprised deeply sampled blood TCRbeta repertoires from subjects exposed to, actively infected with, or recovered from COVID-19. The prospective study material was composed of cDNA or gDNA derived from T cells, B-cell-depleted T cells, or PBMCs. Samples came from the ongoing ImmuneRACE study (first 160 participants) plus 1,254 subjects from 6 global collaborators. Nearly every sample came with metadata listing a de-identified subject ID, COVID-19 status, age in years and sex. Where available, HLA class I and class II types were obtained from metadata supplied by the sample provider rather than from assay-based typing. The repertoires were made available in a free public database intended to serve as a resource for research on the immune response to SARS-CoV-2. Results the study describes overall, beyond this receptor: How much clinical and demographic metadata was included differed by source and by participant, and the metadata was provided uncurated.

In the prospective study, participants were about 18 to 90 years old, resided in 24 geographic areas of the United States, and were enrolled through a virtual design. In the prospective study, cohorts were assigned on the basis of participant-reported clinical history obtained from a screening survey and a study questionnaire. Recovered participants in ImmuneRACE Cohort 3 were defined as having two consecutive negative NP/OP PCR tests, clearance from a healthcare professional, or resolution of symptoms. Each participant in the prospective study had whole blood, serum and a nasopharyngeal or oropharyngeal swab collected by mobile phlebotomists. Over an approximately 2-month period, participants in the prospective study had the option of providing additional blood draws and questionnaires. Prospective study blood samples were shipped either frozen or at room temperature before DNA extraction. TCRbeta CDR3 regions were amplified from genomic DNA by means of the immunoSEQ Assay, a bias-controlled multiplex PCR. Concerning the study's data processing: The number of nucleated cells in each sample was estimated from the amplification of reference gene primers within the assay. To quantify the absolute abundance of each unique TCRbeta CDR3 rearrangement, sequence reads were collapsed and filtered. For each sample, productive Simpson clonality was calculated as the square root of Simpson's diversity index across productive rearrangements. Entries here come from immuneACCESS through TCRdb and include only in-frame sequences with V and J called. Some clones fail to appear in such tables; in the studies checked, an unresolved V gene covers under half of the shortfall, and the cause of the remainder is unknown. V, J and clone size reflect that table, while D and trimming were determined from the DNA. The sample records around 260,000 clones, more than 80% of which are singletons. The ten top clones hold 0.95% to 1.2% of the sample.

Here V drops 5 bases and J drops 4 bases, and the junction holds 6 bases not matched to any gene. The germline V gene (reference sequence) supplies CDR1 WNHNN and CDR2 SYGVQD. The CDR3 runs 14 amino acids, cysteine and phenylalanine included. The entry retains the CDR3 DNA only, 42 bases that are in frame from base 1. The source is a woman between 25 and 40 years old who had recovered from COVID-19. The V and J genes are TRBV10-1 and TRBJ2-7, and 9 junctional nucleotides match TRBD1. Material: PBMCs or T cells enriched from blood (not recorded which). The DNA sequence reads TGCGCCAGCAGTCCCCAGGACAGGGGATACGAGCAGTACTTC. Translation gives CASSPQDRGYEQYF.